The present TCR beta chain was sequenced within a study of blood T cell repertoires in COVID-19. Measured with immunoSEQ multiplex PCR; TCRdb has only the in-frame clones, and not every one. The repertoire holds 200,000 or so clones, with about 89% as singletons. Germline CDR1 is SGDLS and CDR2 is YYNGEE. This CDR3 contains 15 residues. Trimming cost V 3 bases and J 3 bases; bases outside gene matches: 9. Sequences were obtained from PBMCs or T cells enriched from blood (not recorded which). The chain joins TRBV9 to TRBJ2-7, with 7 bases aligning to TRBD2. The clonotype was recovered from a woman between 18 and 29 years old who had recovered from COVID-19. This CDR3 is CASSATPGTIYEQYF. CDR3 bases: TGTGCCAGCAGCGCTACGCCCGGGACTATCTACGAGCAGTACTTC.